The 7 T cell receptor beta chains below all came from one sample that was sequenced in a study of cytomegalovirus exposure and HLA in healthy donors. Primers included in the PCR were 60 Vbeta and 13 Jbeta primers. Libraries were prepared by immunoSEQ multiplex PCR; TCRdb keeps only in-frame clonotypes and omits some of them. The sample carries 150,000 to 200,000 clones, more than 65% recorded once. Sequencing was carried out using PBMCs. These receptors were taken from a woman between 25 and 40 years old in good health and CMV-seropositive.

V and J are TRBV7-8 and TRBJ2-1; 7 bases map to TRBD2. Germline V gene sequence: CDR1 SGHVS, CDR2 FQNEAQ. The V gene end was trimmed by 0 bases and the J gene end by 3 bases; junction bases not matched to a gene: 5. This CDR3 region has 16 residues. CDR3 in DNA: TGTGCCAGCAGCTTAGCTGAGGCTAGCGGCTACAATGAGCAGTTCTTC. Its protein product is CASSLAEASGYNEQFF.

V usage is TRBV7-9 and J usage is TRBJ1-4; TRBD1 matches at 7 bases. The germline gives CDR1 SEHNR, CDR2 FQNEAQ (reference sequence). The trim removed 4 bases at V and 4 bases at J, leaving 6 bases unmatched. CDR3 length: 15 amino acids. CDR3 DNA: TGTGCCAGCAGCTCAGGGGGGACTCGTAATGAAAAACTGTTTTTT. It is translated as CASSSGGTRNEKLFF. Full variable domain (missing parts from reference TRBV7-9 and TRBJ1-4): DTGVSQNPRHKITKRGQNVTFRCDPISEHNRLYWYRQTLGQGPEFLTYFQNEAQLEKSRLLSDRFSAERPKGSFSTLEIQRTEQGDSAMYLCASSSGGTRNEKLFFGSGTQLSVL.

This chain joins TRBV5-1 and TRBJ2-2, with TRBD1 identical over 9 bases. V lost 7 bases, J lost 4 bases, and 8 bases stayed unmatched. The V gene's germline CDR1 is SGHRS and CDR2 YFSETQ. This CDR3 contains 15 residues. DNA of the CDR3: TGCGCCAGCTCCCGGGACAGGGCCGGCACCGGGGAGCTGTTTTTT. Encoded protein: CASSRDRAGTGELFF.

The CDR3 reads CASSLGVGQGSMKETQYF. The DNA for the CDR3 is TGTGCCAGCAGCTTAGGGGTGGGGCAGGGGTCAATGAAAGAGACCCAGTACTTC. This rearrangement joins TRBV11-3 to TRBJ2-5; perhaps TRBD1 as D (6 bases). Looked up from germline, CDR1 is SGHNT and CDR2 is YENEEA. V was pared by 1 base and J by 3 bases, with 21 bases between. This CDR3 has 18 amino acids.

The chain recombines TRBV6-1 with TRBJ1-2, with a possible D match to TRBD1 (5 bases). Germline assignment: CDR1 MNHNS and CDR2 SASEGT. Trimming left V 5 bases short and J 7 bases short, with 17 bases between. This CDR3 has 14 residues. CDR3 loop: CASSRAGKKPGYTF. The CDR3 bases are TGTGCCAGCAGTCGGGCAGGGAAGAAACCTGGCTACACCTTC.

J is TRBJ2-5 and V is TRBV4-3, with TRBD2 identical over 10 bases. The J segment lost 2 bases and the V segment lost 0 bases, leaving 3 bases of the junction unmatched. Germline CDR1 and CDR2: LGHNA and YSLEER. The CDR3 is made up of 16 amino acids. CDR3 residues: CASSQDGAGGQETQYF. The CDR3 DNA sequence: TGCGCCAGCAGCCAAGATGGAGCGGGGGGGCAAGAGACCCAGTACTTC.

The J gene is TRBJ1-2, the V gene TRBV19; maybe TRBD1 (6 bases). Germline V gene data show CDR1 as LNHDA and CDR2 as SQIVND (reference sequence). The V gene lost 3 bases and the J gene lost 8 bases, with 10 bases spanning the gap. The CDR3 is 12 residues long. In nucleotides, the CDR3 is TGTGCCAGTAGTATCCAGGGGCAAGGCTACACCTTC. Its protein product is CASSIQGQGYTF.